The 23 T cell receptor beta chains below were found in one sample sequenced in a study of CD8+ T cells in alopecia areata. Isolated RNA was reverse transcribed into cDNA used as the sequencing template. Some clones are missing from TCRdb's copy, which holds only in-frame ones; the method was immunoSEQ multiplex PCR. The data hold roughly 250,000 clones, with roughly two thirds observed a single time. The sequences come from CD4+ T cells sorted from blood, collected at week 0. These receptors came from a human donor with alopecia areata.

V and J are TRBV9 and TRBJ1-6; D call uncertain. The V and J ends lost 3 bases and 9 bases respectively, with 7 bases between them. CDR3 length: 12 residues. Germline V gene data show CDR1 as SGDLS and CDR2 as YYNGEE. The CDR3 here is CASSGVSSPLHF. In DNA, the CDR3 is TGTGCCAGCAGCGGAGTAAGTTCACCCCTCCACTTT.

The J gene is TRBJ2-5, the V gene TRBV2; tentative D call: TRBD1 (6 bases). V was cut by 7 bases and J by 5 bases, with 14 bases left in between. Germline CDR1 SNHLY, CDR2 FYNNEI. The CDR3 consists of 13 residues. The CDR3 is CASIIQGVETQYF. The DNA of the CDR3 is TGTGCCAGCATTATACAGGGAGTGGAGACCCAGTACTTC. The full variable domain, completed using reference TRBV2 and TRBJ2-5, is EPEVTQTPSHQVTQMGQEVILRCVPISNHLYFYWYRQILGQKVEFLVSFYNNEISEKSEIFDDQFSVERPDGSNFTLKIRSTKLEDSAMYFCASIIQGVETQYFGPGTRLLVL.

The chain recombines TRBV14 with TRBJ1-1; D ambiguous. The V gene's germline CDR1 is SGHDN and CDR2 FVKESK. The CDR3 covers 14 residues. V was cut by 4 bases and J by 1 base, with 10 bases left in between. CDR3 bases: TGTGCCAGCAGCCTCCTGAGAGAGAACACTGAAGCTTTCTTT. This gives the protein CASSLLRENTEAFF.

This clone was detected only a few times. The rearrangement uses TRBV29-1 and TRBJ2-6, with a weak D call TRBD2 (6 bases). This CDR3 has 14 residues. The germline CDR1 and CDR2 sequences are SQVTM and ANQGSEA. The germline V and J ends were trimmed by 7 bases and 0 bases, with 10 bases remaining between them. The CDR3 protein is CSAFGGSGANVLTF. The CDR3 DNA sequence: TGCAGCGCATTCGGGGGCTCTGGGGCCAACGTCCTGACTTTC.

This clone appeared a few times. The rearrangement joins TRBV5-6 to TRBJ1-1, with D hard to call. The CDR3 is 15 residues long. CDR1 is SGHDT, CDR2 YYEEEE, per germline. V dropped 1 base and J dropped 5 bases, with 15 bases sitting between them. The CDR3: CASSLTVGAETEAFF. As DNA, the CDR3 is TGTGCCAGCAGCTTGACAGTTGGAGCAGAAACTGAAGCTTTCTTT.

The J gene is TRBJ1-2, the V gene TRBV27, with 7 positions matching TRBD1. The germline gives CDR1 MNHEY, CDR2 SMNVEV (reference sequence). The CDR3 runs 15 residues. With V trimmed by 4 bases and J by 4 bases, 9 bases remained unmatched. Here the CDR3 reads CASSSPDRAIYGYTF. CDR3 in DNA: TGTGCCAGCAGTTCCCCTGACAGGGCGATCTATGGCTACACCTTC.

In this sample, this clone turned up a few times. The chain combines TRBV30 with TRBJ2-5; the D is unclear. V was shortened by 4 bases and J by 5 bases, with 8 bases between the two germline ends. CDR1 and CDR2 (germline): GTSNPN, SVGIG (reference sequence). The CDR3 consists of 11 residues. This CDR3 reads CAWTGLETQYF. CDR3 nucleotide sequence: TGTGCCTGGACTGGTCTGGAGACCCAGTACTTC.

The chain couples TRBV11-2 to TRBJ2-1, with D possibly TRBD1 on 6 matching bases. Germline lookup yields CDR1 SGHAT and CDR2 FQNNGV. The CDR3 has 13 residues. V was clipped by 5 bases and J by 7 bases, with 12 bases between them. The CDR3 region has the DNA TGTGCCAGCAGCGACAGGACCTGGAATGAGCAGTTCTTC. Amino acid sequence: CASSDRTWNEQFF.

The gene calls are TRBV7-8 and TRBJ2-1; 9 bases are a match to TRBD2. J gave up 8 bases and V 5 bases, and 10 bases lay outside the gene matches. The length of the CDR3 is 15 residues. Germline CDR1 is SGHVS and CDR2 is FQNEAQ. The CDR3 region is CASSPAGGGAYEQFF. The CDR3 DNA follows: TGTGCCAGCAGCCCTGCTGGCGGGGGGGCCTATGAGCAGTTCTTC.

The chain carries TRBV6-5 and TRBJ1-6; possible D gene TRBD1, 6 bases. The V end lost 6 bases, the J end lost 7 bases, and 10 bases lay between the germline ends. The CDR3 consists of 13 residues. CDR1 and CDR2 (germline): MNHEY, SVGAGI. CDR3 sequence: CASRRQGNSPLHF. CDR3 coding DNA: TGTGCCAGCAGGAGGCAGGGGAATTCACCCCTCCACTTT.

V usage is TRBV7-9 and J usage is TRBJ1-5, with 8 bases fitting TRBD1. This CDR3 comprises 14 residues. The V and J ends lost 5 bases and 4 bases, in that order; junction bases with no gene match: 4. The germline gives CDR1 SEHNR, CDR2 FQNEAQ (reference sequence). CDR3 loop: CASSGTGFNQPQHF. CDR3 bases: TGTGCCAGCAGCGGGACAGGCTTTAATCAGCCCCAGCATTTT.

This clone came up once. V and J are TRBV4-3 and TRBJ2-5, with a weak D call TRBD2 (9 bases). Trimming shortened V by 1 base and J by 2 bases, and 23 bases separated the two germline ends. The germline V gene encodes CDR1 LGHNA and CDR2 YSLEER. CDR3 length: 19 amino acids. The CDR3 region is CASSQAQGAGGLAQETQYF. CDR3 nucleotides: TGCGCCAGCAGCCAAGCCCAGGGGGCGGGGGGGCTCGCTCAAGAGACCCAGTACTTC.

The CDR3 here is CASSFVGEAYEQYF. The CDR3, as DNA: TGTGCCAGCAGTTTCGTTGGGGAGGCCTACGAGCAGTACTTC. The chain couples TRBV27 to TRBJ2-7; D may be TRBD2 (6 bases). The CDR3 has 14 amino acids. Trimming cost V 3 bases and J 2 bases, with 11 bases left between them. The V gene's germline CDR1 is MNHEY and CDR2 SMNVEV (reference sequence).

The genes are TRBV2 and TRBJ2-3; either TRBD1 or TRBD2 may supply D (5 bases each). The CDR3 loop spans 12 amino acids. Germline CDR1 SNHLY, CDR2 FYNNEI. V dropped 6 bases and J dropped 3 bases, with 7 bases sitting between them. DNA for the CDR3: TGTGCCAGCAGCGGGACGACAGATACGCAGTATTTT. This encodes CASSGTTDTQYF.

This clone has just a few counts. The gene calls are TRBV29-1 and TRBJ2-7; unclear D gene. The CDR3 sequence is 11 residues long. Trimming removed 4 bases at V and 6 bases at J, with 10 bases between. Germline V CDR1 and CDR2: SQVTM, ANQGSEA. The CDR3 is CSVGKAGEQYF. CDR3 DNA sequence: TGCAGCGTTGGTAAAGCTGGCGAGCAGTACTTC.

The gene calls are TRBV5-4 and TRBJ2-1, with D possibly being TRBD2 (7 bases). Germline values: CDR1 SGHNT, CDR2 YYREEE (reference sequence). V was clipped by 4 bases and J by 2 bases, with 10 bases between them. The CDR3 has 14 amino acids. CDR3: CASSLGGPYNEQFF. CDR3 nucleotides: TGTGCCAGCAGCCTCGGGGGGCCCTACAATGAGCAGTTCTTC.

The sample holds a few counts of this clone. CDR3 protein: CASSPAPGYEQYF. CDR3 coding DNA: TGTGCCAGCAGCCCCGCCCCAGGCTACGAGCAGTACTTC. This sequence joins TRBV9 and TRBJ2-7, with D hard to call. With 4 bases removed from V and 3 bases from J, the gap between germline ends came to 11 bases. The CDR3 spans 13 residues. CDR1 is SGDLS, CDR2 YYNGEE, per germline.

This clone has only one observation. The chain carries TRBV5-1 and TRBJ2-5, with TRBD2 matching 8 bases. CDR1 SGHRS and CDR2 YFSETQ come from the germline V gene. This CDR3 has 15 amino acids. The V segment lost 4 bases and the J segment 2 bases; nucleotides outside the gene matches: 7. DNA for the CDR3: TGCGCCAGCAGCCCTGGTTTAGCGGGACAAGAGACCCAGTACTTC. Protein sequence: CASSPGLAGQETQYF.

This chain uses TRBV7-9 with TRBJ2-7; 9 nucleotides align to TRBD2. The germline V gene encodes CDR1 SEHNR and CDR2 FQNEAQ (reference sequence). The CDR3 runs to 15 residues. Trimming cost V 5 bases and J 0 bases; bases outside gene matches: 5. The CDR3 nucleotides are TGTGCCAGCAGCCCTCTAGCGGGGATCTCCTACGAGCAGTACTTC. Translated: CASSPLAGISYEQYF. The full variable domain, completed using reference TRBV7-9 and TRBJ2-7, is DTGVSQNPRHKITKRGQNVTFRCDPISEHNRLYWYRQTLGQGPEFLTYFQNEAQLEKSRLLSDRFSAERPKGSFSTLEIQRTEQGDSAMYLCASSPLAGISYEQYFGPGTRLTVT.

The rearrangement links TRBV5-1 to TRBJ2-7; 8 nucleotides line up with TRBD1. The CDR3 contains 15 residues. Germline V gene sequence: CDR1 SGHRS, CDR2 YFSETQ. Losses at the gene ends were 0 bases for V and 5 bases for J; bases not matched to a gene: 7. CDR3 in amino acids: CASSLGHRGYHEQYF. Here the CDR3 DNA reads TGCGCCAGCAGCTTGGGTCACAGGGGGTATCACGAGCAGTACTTC.

The CDR3 is CASSQQSGPEQYF. As DNA, the CDR3 is TGTGCCAGCAGTCAGCAGTCAGGGCCCGAGCAGTACTTC. The genes are TRBV2 and TRBJ2-7; maybe TRBD1 (5 bases). Germline CDR1 is SNHLY and CDR2 is FYNNEI. The CDR3 extends over 13 amino acids. Trimming removed 5 bases at V and 6 bases at J, with 14 bases between.

V gene TRBV5-1 combines with J gene TRBJ2-5; 9 nucleotides line up with TRBD1. The CDR3 covers 13 residues. V was pared by 4 bases and J by 5 bases, with 3 bases of the junction left unmatched. Germline lookup yields CDR1 SGHRS and CDR2 YFSETQ. CDR3 nucleotide sequence: TGCGCCAGCAGCAGACAGGGGGATGAGACCCAGTACTTC. Encoded protein: CASSRQGDETQYF.

J is TRBJ1-2 and V is TRBV20-1; D is uncertain. The CDR3 has 11 amino acids. CDR1 is DFQATT, CDR2 SNEGSKA, per germline (reference sequence). Between the trimmed V and J ends, which lost 4 bases and 3 bases, there was a span of 6 bases. CDR3 DNA: TGCAGTGCTACTGGGGACTATGGCTACACCTTC. Translated: CSATGDYGYTF.